These T cell receptor beta chains were read from a single sample in a study of cytomegalovirus exposure and HLA in healthy donors. Generated by immunoSEQ multiplex PCR, the TCRdb table keeps only in-frame clones and is missing some. The sample includes some 150,000 clones, about 75% seen only once; the top ten take roughly 0.7%. Sequenced input: PBMCs. The receptor set was obtained from a male donor in good health and CMV-seronegative. The CDR3 runs from the conserved cysteine through the conserved F or W. D genes are given only for firm matches. Clone size is given for some rows only: seen once, a few or many times, or a class if the clone is expanded.

CDR3 DNA,CDR3 protein,J gene,V gene,D gene,clone size
TGTGCCAGCTTTGGGACAGGGGCGGAATACACTGAAGCTTTCTTT,CASFGTGAEYTEAFF,TRBJ1-1,TRBV6-1,TRBD1,.
TGTGCCAGCAGCTTATACGGGGGGGACACTGAAGCTTTCTTT,CASSLYGGDTEAFF,TRBJ1-1,TRBV7-9,.,.
TGTGCCAGCAGTTTATTTCTACGGACACGTAACTACAATGAGCAGTTCTTC,CASSLFLRTRNYNEQFF,TRBJ2-1,TRBV28,.,.
TGTGCCAGCAGTGACCCCAAAGGAGGTCAGCCCCAGCATTTT,CASSDPKGGQPQHF,TRBJ1-5,TRBV6-5,.,once
TGTGCCTGGACAGGGCAAAAAGGCTCCTCTGGAAACACCATATATTTT,CAWTGQKGSSGNTIYF,TRBJ1-3,TRBV30,.,.
TGCAGCGTTGAAATCCGGACAGTTTACAATGAGCAGTTCTTC,CSVEIRTVYNEQFF,TRBJ2-1,TRBV29-1,.,.
TGTGCCACCCAAAGGCGGGAGGGGCACAATGAGCAGTTCTTC,CATQRREGHNEQFF,TRBJ2-1,TRBV2,TRBD2,.
TGTGCCAGCTGGGACTCCTCCCACGAGCAGTACTTC,CASWDSSHEQYF,TRBJ2-7,TRBV6-6,.,.
TGCAGCGTTGGGGGGGGGACAGGGACAAACACTGAAGCTTTCTTT,CSVGGGTGTNTEAFF,TRBJ1-1,TRBV29-1,TRBD1,.
TGTGCCTGGAGAGGAGCGGGATCCGGACAGCCCCAGCATTTT,CAWRGAGSGQPQHF,TRBJ1-5,TRBV30,.,.
TGTGCCAGTCGGAGCTCTGGAAACACCATATATTTT,CASRSSGNTIYF,TRBJ1-3,TRBV19,.,.
TGTGCCAGCAGGGTCCGCGGGAGCTCCTACAATGAGCAGTTCTTC,CASRVRGSSYNEQFF,TRBJ2-1,TRBV6-5,TRBD2,.
TGTGCCAGCAGCTTGTTCGTGGCCGGGACATTCACAGATACGCAGTATTTT,CASSLFVAGTFTDTQYF,TRBJ2-3,TRBV5-4,.,.
TGTGCCAGCAGTGAAATTACAGGGCCAGATACGCAGTATTTT,CASSEITGPDTQYF,TRBJ2-3,TRBV25-1,.,.
TGCGCCAGCAGCTTGGCCTTAATGGCAGGGAGGAATGAGCAGTTCTTC,CASSLALMAGRNEQFF,TRBJ2-1,TRBV5-1,.,.
TGTGCCTGGAGTGTACGACAGGGAGCTGGAAACACCATATATTTT,CAWSVRQGAGNTIYF,TRBJ1-3,TRBV30,TRBD1,.
TGCGCCAGCAGCCAAGATCTTGTTAGCGGCCCCGTGGGTACGCAGTATTTT,CASSQDLVSGPVGTQYF,TRBJ2-3,TRBV4-3,.,.